These 6 T cell receptor beta chains were sequenced from one sample in a study of shared clonotypes between healthy human individuals. The table came from immunoSEQ multiplex PCR; TCRdb's copy has only in-frame clones and leaves some out. This repertoire shows roughly 1 million clones, around 74% found once; its top ten account for approximately 1.5%. Material for sequencing was memory CD4+ T cells sorted from blood. Subset specified: CD45RA-negative fraction. The receptors were gathered from a man aged 18-30 years in good health.

This clone appeared a few times. V and J are TRBV7-3 and TRBJ2-3; either TRBD1 or TRBD2 may fit D (6 bases each). This CDR3 is built from 16 residues. The germline V gene has CDR1 SGHTA and CDR2 FQGTGA. Trimming shortened V by 5 bases and J by 6 bases, and 21 bases separated the two germline ends. CDR3 amino acids: CASSPGAGSPPDTQYF. CDR3 coding DNA: TGTGCCAGCAGCCCAGGGGCGGGGTCCCCGCCGGATACGCAGTATTTT.

The chain links TRBV7-9 to TRBJ2-1; TRBD1 might be the D (5 bases). Per germline, CDR1 SEHNR and CDR2 FQNEAQ (reference sequence). CDR3 length: 15 amino acids. The V and J ends lost 7 bases and 0 bases respectively, with 13 bases between them. The CDR3 DNA reads TGTGCCAGCACCCTTGACAGCTTCTCCTACAATGAGCAGTTCTTC. Amino acid sequence: CASTLDSFSYNEQFF.

V usage is TRBV20-1 and J usage is TRBJ2-5; D unresolved. This CDR3 spans 11 amino acids. Trimming shortened V by 5 bases and J by 5 bases, and 9 bases separated the two germline ends. Germline V gene sequence: CDR1 DFQATT, CDR2 SNEGSKA (reference sequence). This CDR3 reads CSAGLQETQYF. The DNA of the CDR3 is TGCAGTGCTGGCCTCCAGGAGACCCAGTACTTC.

This clone occurred a few times. Other DNA sequences from this sample encode an identical CDR3 as well. V usage is TRBV13 and J usage is TRBJ2-1; TRBD2 agrees at 11 bases. CDR3 length: 16 amino acids. With 0 bases clipped from V and 8 bases from J, the junction kept 6 bases outside the gene matches. In germline, CDR1 is PRHDT, CDR2 FYEKMQ (reference sequence). This CDR3 reads CASSLGRLAGGHEQFF. DNA of the CDR3: TGTGCCAGCAGCTTAGGCCGTCTAGCGGGAGGTCATGAGCAGTTCTTC. The variable domain in full, with the rest retrieved from reference TRBV13 and TRBJ2-1, is AAGVIQSPRHLIKEKRETATLKCYPIPRHDTVYWYQQGPGQDPQFLISFYEKMQSDKGSIPDRFSAQQFSDYHSELNMSSLELGDSALYFCASSLGRLAGGHEQFFGPGTRLTVL.

The chain recombines TRBV6-5 with TRBJ2-7, with TRBD2 identical over 9 bases. Germline CDR1 and CDR2: MNHEY and SVGAGI. The CDR3 contains 16 residues. J gave up 6 bases and V 3 bases, and 12 bases lay outside the gene matches. CDR3 region: CASSYTVAGVVSEQYF. The CDR3 DNA sequence: TGTGCCAGCAGTTATACGGTAGCGGGAGTAGTCAGCGAGCAGTACTTC.

About this clone itself: This may be a read error, as it is one base from a much larger clone. The CDR3, as DNA: TGTGCCAGCAGCTTCGACAGGAACACCGGGGAGCTGTTTTTT. Encoded protein: CASSFDRNTGELFF. J is TRBJ2-2 and V is TRBV5-5; D is possibly TRBD1 (5 bases). Trimming removed 2 bases at V and 1 base at J, with 6 bases between. The CDR3 totals 14 residues. Germline values: CDR1 SGHKS, CDR2 YYEKEE (reference sequence).